These T cell receptor beta chains were read from a single sample in a study of CD8 T cells in Susac syndrome. TCRdb re-called the immunoSEQ multiplex PCR reads through MiXCR, storing one row per CDR3 protein. Among under 350,000 distinct CDR3 sequences, 92% were seen once, and the ten largest hold more than 0.06%. Specimen: CD4+ T cells from PBMCs. These receptors were taken from a human donor with multiple sclerosis. CDR3s include the opening cysteine and the closing phenylalanine or tryptophan. D genes are given only for firm matches. Rows may omit the clone size; those that give it use once, few, many or a size class.

clone size,D gene,J gene,V gene,CDR3 DNA,CDR3 protein
-,TRBD1,TRBJ2-7,TRBV29-1,TGCAGCGTTTGGGACAGGGGTACTTACGAGCAGTACTTC,CSVWDRGTYEQYF
-,TRBD2,TRBJ2-5,TRBV12-3/TRBV12-4,TGTGCCAGCAGTTCGAGCGGGGGGGCATGGGAAGAGACCCAGTACTTC,CASSSSGGAWEETQYF
once,TRBD2,TRBJ2-7,TRBV27,TGTGCCAGCAGTTTTAGCGGGGGGCTCCTCCGCTACGAGCAGTACTTC,CASSFSGGLLRYEQYF
-,-,TRBJ2-3,TRBV4-2,TGTGCCAGCAGCCAAGATCTTGACCAAGGAGGTTCAGATACGCAGTATTTT,CASSQDLDQGGSDTQYF
-,TRBD1,TRBJ2-7,TRBV14,TGTGCCAGCAGCCAAGCCGGGGACAGGCACTCCTACGAGCAGTACTTC,CASSQAGDRHSYEQYF
-,-,TRBJ2-2,TRBV20-1,TGCAGTGCTTCGGCCGAAAGACCCACCGGGGAGCTGTTTTTT,CSASAERPTGELFF
-,-,TRBJ1-2,TRBV6-2/TRBV6-3,TGTGCCAGCAGATTCCGGGACGCCGGGGGCTACACCTTC,CASRFRDAGGYTF
-,TRBD1,TRBJ2-7,TRBV25-1,TGTGCCAGCAGTGAACCGGGACAGGTCTCCTACGAGCAGTACTTC,CASSEPGQVSYEQYF
-,-,TRBJ2-7,TRBV3-1,TGTGCCAGCGGGCCGACTCGTAGCTCCTACGAGCAGTACTTC,CASGPTRSSYEQYF
-,-,TRBJ1-1,TRBV7-3,TGTGCCAGCAGCTTAACCCCGGGGTCCACTGAAGCTTTCTTT,CASSLTPGSTEAFF
-,TRBD2,TRBJ2-1,TRBV3-1,TGTGCCAGCAGCCGCTCTAGCGGCGCGGACAATGAGCAGTTCTTC,CASSRSSGADNEQFF
-,TRBD2,TRBJ2-4,TRBV19,TGTGCCAGTAGTATTTATACTAGCGGGGGGCCCAAAAACATTCAGTACTTC,CASSIYTSGGPKNIQYF
-,TRBD1,TRBJ2-1,TRBV20-1,TGCAGTGCCAGGGGGCAATTGGATGAGCAGTTCTTC,CSARGQLDEQFF
-,-,TRBJ1-1,TRBV18,TGTGCCAGCTCCCTCTTGGACAGCCAAGAGGGAGCTTTCTTT,CASSLLDSQEGAFF
-,-,TRBJ2-7,TRBV30,TGTGCCTGGAGTGTAGCGGCCTACGAGCAGTACTTC,CAWSVAAYEQYF
-,TRBD1,TRBJ1-1,TRBV12-3/TRBV12-4,TGTGCCAGCATCACAGGGGGTACACAGGGACTGAGCACTGAAGCTTTCTTT,CASITGGTQGLSTEAFF